The sequence of this T cell receptor (beta chain) was determined in a study of Ad26.COV2.S vaccination and SARS-CoV-2 variants. Trimming took off 1 base at V and 5 bases at J, with 10 bases between the two ends. CDR1 and CDR2 (germline): MGHRA, YSYEKL. CDR3 length: 14 amino acids. Points from the study as a whole: Ad26.COV2.S recipients had broader spike-specific TCRs (P = 0.0014).

This clone was picked up one time. Its antigen is unknown. Assay: immunoSEQ multiplex PCR; the TCRdb copy retains only in-frame clones and omits some. Of 350,000 to 500,000 clones listed, 90% were seen once; the top ten hold approximately 4.5%. Noted treatment: roughly 19 received Ad26.COV2.S at low or high dose, single or two shots; about 5 received placebo; per-sample allocation not given. Sampling was performed 63 days after the first vaccine or placebo injection. Sequencing used peripheral blood, obtained in a trial of Ad26.COV2.S vaccine versus placebo. The sequence was collected from a person aged 18-65 years who received the Ad26.COV2.S COVID-19 vaccine or a placebo. The chain uses TRBV4-1 and TRBJ2-3; D is perhaps TRBD1 or TRBD2 (5 bases each). The CDR3 region is CASSQGDGGDTQYF. The CDR3, as DNA: TGCGCCAGCAGCCAAGGGGACGGCGGAGATACGCAGTATTTT.